This T cell receptor beta chain was captured by sequencing in a study of blood T cell repertoires in COVID-19. Study summary: Samples came from the United States, Italy and Spain, spanning acute and convalescent COVID-19.

In the source study's methods: Quantification of nucleated cells was approximated via reference gene primer amplification. Profiled with immunoSEQ multiplex PCR; TCRdb holds only in-frame clones, not every one. D and trimming were read from the DNA, whereas the V and J calls and clone size are those reported in that table. The sample has fewer than 300,000 clones, about nine tenths seen once. CDR1 and CDR2 from the germline V gene are ENHRY and SYGVKD. The CDR3 totals 14 residues. Trimming removed 11 bases from V and 5 bases from J; junction bases left unmatched: 6. This receptor was identified in a man aged 55 to 70 who had recovered from COVID-19. J is TRBJ1-6 and V is TRBV10-3; 10 bases align to TRBD1. The sample consisted of peripheral blood. CDR3 protein: CASKGQGDNSPLHF. The DNA of the CDR3 is TGTGCCTCCAAAGGACAGGGGGATAATTCACCCCTCCACTTT.